This T cell receptor (beta chain) comes out of a study of T cell changes during pregnancy in multiple sclerosis. TCRdb's copy holds only in-frame clones and misses some; the assay was immunoSEQ multiplex PCR. The sample has under 50,000 clones, 92% seen once. V lost 0 bases, J lost 5 bases, and 14 bases lay in between. Germline CDR1 is LNHNV and CDR2 is YYDKDF (reference sequence). The CDR3 covers 15 residues. V is TRBV15 and J is TRBJ2-7; D is uncertain. This specimen consisted of CD8+ T cells from peripheral blood mononuclear cells, obtained in the third trimester of pregnancy. The sequence came from a female donor with multiple sclerosis, enrolled in a pregnancy study. This chain's CDR3 is CATSRDDLSLDEQYF. The CDR3 DNA follows: TGTGCCACCAGCAGAGATGACTTATCTCTTGACGAGCAGTACTTC.